What follows are 3 T cell receptor beta chains derived from one specimen sequenced in a study of T-cell reconstitution after alpha-beta-depleted transplantation in children. Unique molecular identifiers featured in how the TCRbeta library was prepared. TCRdb called the PCR reads again in MiXCR, with one record for every CDR3 protein. The sample carries some 120,000 distinct CDR3 sequences, roughly 10% recorded once. Sequenced material: PBMCs, mostly from graft donor cells, taken 180 days after TCRalphabeta/CD19-depleted stem cell transplant. The source of these receptors is a girl in the first two years of life who had a stem cell transplant for combined immunodeficiency, so the T cells may come from the graft donor.

V gene TRBV7-2 combines with J gene TRBJ2-5; D unresolved. The CDR3 totals 12 residues. Germline loops: CDR1 SGHTA, CDR2 FQGNSA. The V end lost 3 bases, the J end lost 5 bases, and 7 bases lay between the germline ends. CDR3: CASSLSVETQYF. CDR3 nucleotide sequence: TGTGCCAGCAGCTTGAGCGTCGAGACCCAGTACTTC.

The rearrangement links TRBV4-3 to TRBJ2-5; 11 bases match TRBD2. The trim removed 3 bases at V and 1 base at J, leaving 7 bases unmatched. Germline V gene sequence: CDR1 LGHNA, CDR2 YSLEER. The CDR3 extends over 17 amino acids. The CDR3 DNA sequence: TGCGCCAGCAGCCAGTACCTGACTAGCGGGGCCCAAGAGACCCAGTACTTC. Its protein product is CASSQYLTSGAQETQYF.

The chain is built from TRBV7-2 and TRBJ2-6; the D is unclear. Germline V gives CDR1 SGHTA, CDR2 FQGNSA. The CDR3 is 16 residues long. The V end lost 2 bases, the J end lost 0 bases, and 8 bases lay between the germline ends. The CDR3 loop is CASSLWSGSGANVLTF. CDR3 bases: TGTGCCAGCAGCTTATGGTCGGGCTCTGGGGCCAACGTCCTGACTTTC.